A single sample gave rise to the 3 T cell receptor beta chains below, sequenced in a study of blood T cell repertoires in COVID-19. The data were produced by immunoSEQ multiplex PCR, yet TCRdb's version contains in-frame clones alone and is incomplete. The table lists approximately 270,000 clones, 70% to 90% of them singletons, with approximately 0.94% in the top ten. The sample comprised peripheral blood. The receptors were gathered from a human donor with COVID-19, enrolled during active disease. The donor label of this sample is uncertain.

The chain couples TRBV7-9 to TRBJ1-1; 9 positions agree with TRBD1. This CDR3 has 15 amino acids. Trimming took 1 base from V and 5 from J; bases not matched to a gene: 5. Per the germline V gene, CDR1 is SEHNR and CDR2 is FQNEAQ (reference sequence). The CDR3 sequence is CASSLEGTGLTEAFF. The CDR3 DNA reads as TGTGCCAGCAGCTTAGAGGGGACAGGGCTGACTGAAGCTTTCTTT. Full variable domain (rest looked up from reference TRBV7-9 and TRBJ1-1): DTGVSQNPRHKITKRGQNVTFRCDPISEHNRLYWYRQTLGQGPEFLTYFQNEAQLEKSRLLSDRFSAERPKGSFSTLEIQRTEQGDSAMYLCASSLEGTGLTEAFFGQGTRLTVV.

The chain has TRBV28 and TRBJ1-2, with 10 bases matching TRBD1. CDR1 is MDHEN and CDR2 is SYDVKM in the germline V gene. Trimming cost V 6 bases and J 5 bases; bases outside gene matches: 9. There are 15 residues in the CDR3. Written as DNA, the CDR3 is TGTGCCAGCAGCCCCGGCGGGACAGGGGAATATGGCTACACCTTC. This gives the protein CASSPGGTGEYGYTF.

The V call is TRBV7-9, the J call TRBJ1-4; D call uncertain. Germline lookup yields CDR1 SEHNR and CDR2 FQNEAQ (reference sequence). This CDR3 has 11 residues. With 2 bases removed from V and 8 bases from J, the gap between germline ends came to 3 bases. The CDR3 is CASSLLEKLFF. The CDR3 DNA reads as TGTGCCAGCAGCTTACTCGAAAAACTGTTTTTT.